These 25 T cell receptor beta chains were sequenced from one sample in a study of blood T cell repertoires in COVID-19. Profiled with immunoSEQ multiplex PCR; TCRdb holds only in-frame clones, not every one. The top ten clones hold 5.5% to 7% of a sample with 65,000 to 90,000 clones, about 88% of them seen once. The sequencing input was peripheral blood. The receptors derive from an elderly man with COVID-19, enrolled during active disease.

The rearrangement joins TRBV6-5 to TRBJ2-2; D might be TRBD2 (6 bases). V lost 6 bases and J lost 7, with 15 bases in between. The germline gives CDR1 MNHEY, CDR2 SVGAGI. This CDR3 spans 14 amino acids. CDR3 in amino acids: CASRRTILDGELFF. CDR3 coding DNA: TGTGCCAGCAGGAGGACTATTTTGGACGGGGAGCTGTTTTTT.

The V gene is TRBV6-6, the J gene TRBJ2-1, with 12 positions matching TRBD2. The germline gives CDR1 MNHNY, CDR2 SVGAGI (reference sequence). This CDR3 comprises 19 residues. Unmatched junction bases numbered 18, after V lost 5 bases and J lost 7 bases. The CDR3 sequence: CASSPGTSGPFGSVNEQFF. CDR3 in DNA: TGTGCCAGCAGTCCCGGGACTAGCGGGCCCTTCGGGTCGGTGAATGAGCAGTTCTTC.

This clone was observed at least ten times. This chain connects TRBV3-1 (or the pseudogene TRBV3-2) to TRBJ1-1; TRBD1 matches at 9 bases. V dropped 4 bases and J dropped 0; count of bases not matched to a gene: 15. The germline CDR1 and CDR2 sequences are LGHDT and YNNKEL (reference sequence). The CDR3 is made up of 19 amino acids. CDR3 region: CASSLDGVGTGRMNTEAFF. The CDR3 bases are TGTGCCAGCAGCCTAGATGGGGTGGGGACAGGGAGAATGAACACTGAAGCTTTCTTT.

This chain joins TRBV5-1 and TRBJ1-4; D is possibly TRBD1 (6 bases). This CDR3 has 13 amino acids. Germline CDR1 and CDR2: SGHRS and YFSETQ. V dropped 1 base and J dropped 7 bases, with 8 bases sitting between them. The CDR3 protein is CASSLQGSEKLFF. CDR3 coding DNA: TGCGCCAGCAGCTTGCAGGGGAGTGAAAAACTGTTTTTT.

Only a few counts were recorded for this clone. The chain links TRBV19 to TRBJ2-2, with 7 bases fitting TRBD1. The V gene's germline CDR1 is LNHDA and CDR2 SQIVND (reference sequence). This CDR3 is 17 amino acids long. Germline trimming cut 5 bases from V and 0 bases from J; bases unmatched to any gene: 9. CDR3 sequence reads: CASSRPGQIANTGELFF. The CDR3 DNA follows: TGTGCCAGTAGTCGGCCGGGACAGATCGCGAACACCGGGGAGCTGTTTTTT.

This clone was picked up one time. This rearrangement joins TRBV27 to TRBJ1-1, with unresolved D. Germline V gene lookup returns CDR1 MNHEY and CDR2 SMNVEV (reference sequence). This CDR3 region has 11 residues. V was clipped by 4 bases and J by 3 bases, with 3 bases between them. CDR3 nucleotides: TGTGCCAGCAGTTCGGACACTGAAGCTTTCTTT. Protein: CASSSDTEAFF.

Concerning this clone: At the DNA level, this CDR3 is encoded by other sequences in the same sample as well. The rearrangement joins TRBV9 to TRBJ2-2, with 7 bases lining up with TRBD2. Germline trimming cut 0 bases from V and 0 bases from J; bases unmatched to any gene: 2. The germline gives CDR1 SGDLS, CDR2 YYNGEE. The CDR3 totals 16 residues. CDR3 in amino acids: CASSVGLAANTGELFF. CDR3 in DNA: TGTGCCAGCAGCGTAGGGCTAGCGGCGAACACCGGGGAGCTGTTTTTT.

V usage is TRBV6-5 and J usage is TRBJ2-1; 13 bases agree with TRBD2. Germline CDR1 reads MNHEY; CDR2 reads SVGAGI. The CDR3 covers 14 residues. J was trimmed by 9 bases and V by 6 bases; bases with no gene match: 5. CDR3 sequence: CASSTTSGGIEQFF. CDR3 in DNA: TGTGCCAGCAGCACGACTAGCGGGGGGATTGAGCAGTTCTTC.

V and J are TRBV19 and TRBJ2-7, with 7 bases lining up with TRBD1. With 6 bases clipped from V and 1 base from J, the junction kept 3 bases outside the gene matches. From germline, CDR1 is LNHDA and CDR2 SQIVND (reference sequence). CDR3 length equals 13 residues. The CDR3 loop reads CASSLGQSYEQYF. CDR3 sequence (DNA): TGTGCCAGTAGCTTGGGACAGTCCTACGAGCAGTACTTC.

This clone was counted a few times. The chain joins TRBV4-1 to TRBJ2-1, with TRBD2 matching over 9 bases. Germline V gene sequence: CDR1 MGHRA, CDR2 YSYEKL. V trimming: 1 base; J trimming: 8 bases; junction bases outside the gene matches: 9. The CDR3 runs to 16 residues. The CDR3 loop reads CASSQVAAGGPHEQFF. The DNA of the CDR3 is TGCGCCAGCAGCCAAGTGGCGGCGGGGGGGCCGCATGAGCAGTTCTTC.

This clone was detected once. The chain carries TRBV21-1 and TRBJ1-2. TRBV21-1 is a documented pseudogene. This CDR3 is 15 amino acids long. Here the CDR3 DNA reads TGTGCCAGCAGCAAAGCGGGGGGGGAGGACTATGGCTACACCTTC. Protein sequence: CASSKAGGEDYGYTF.

CDR3 region: CASSVVDRTSGANVLTF. The CDR3 coding sequence is TGTGCCAGCAGCGTAGTCGACAGGACCTCTGGGGCCAACGTCCTGACTTTC. The chain recombines TRBV9 with TRBJ2-6, with D possibly being TRBD1 (6 bases). V lost 0 bases to trimming and J lost 0 bases, with 10 bases between them. This CDR3 has 17 amino acids. Germline V gives CDR1 SGDLS, CDR2 YYNGEE. Complete variable domain (other parts from reference TRBV9 and TRBJ2-6): DSGVTQTPKHLITATGQRVTLRCSPRSGDLSVYWYQQSLDQGLQFLIQYYNGEERAKGNILERFSAQQFPDLHSELNLSSLELGDSALYFCASSVVDRTSGANVLTFGAGSRLTVL.

V usage is TRBV4-2 and J usage is TRBJ2-1; 7 bases are shared with TRBD2. With 1 base clipped from V and 3 bases from J, the junction kept 3 bases outside the gene matches. Germline-derived CDR1 and CDR2 are LGHNA and YNFKEQ. The CDR3 runs to 15 residues. The CDR3 loop reads CASSQGGTNYNEQFF. CDR3 DNA sequence: TGTGCCAGCAGCCAAGGAGGGACTAACTACAATGAGCAGTTCTTC.

This chain connects TRBV4-1 to TRBJ1-5; D ambiguous. Germline CDR1 reads MGHRA; CDR2 reads YSYEKL. The CDR3 contains 13 residues. V lost 1 base and J lost 4, with 5 bases in between. DNA for the CDR3: TGCGCCAGCAGCCAAGGAGAGAATCAGCCCCAGCATTTT. Translating gives CASSQGENQPQHF.

The J gene is TRBJ1-5, the V gene TRBV6-5; possibly TRBD1 for D (5 bases). Germline CDR1 and CDR2: MNHEY and SVGAGI. This CDR3 spans 13 amino acids. With 2 bases removed from V and 9 bases from J, the gap between germline ends came to 11 bases. CDR3 loop: CASSYGASRPQHF. CDR3 DNA: TGTGCCAGCAGTTACGGGGCCAGCCGGCCCCAGCATTTT.

This sequence joins TRBV5-1 and TRBJ1-4; TRBD1 agrees at 7 bases. Trimming took 0 bases from V and 6 from J; bases not matched to a gene: 2. Per germline, CDR1 SGHRS and CDR2 YFSETQ. The CDR3 contains 14 residues. CDR3 in DNA: TGCGCCAGCAGCTTGGGGCAGGGGGATGAAAAACTGTTTTTT. Translated, it gives CASSLGQGDEKLFF.

This chain uses TRBV6-6 with TRBJ1-2; D remains unclear. Trimming took 5 bases from V and 0 from J, leaving 19 bases between them. This CDR3 contains 17 residues. The germline gives CDR1 MNHNY, CDR2 SVGAGI (reference sequence). CDR3 bases: TGTGCCAGCAGTCTCCAAGGTCCGATCGACTCTAACTATGGCTACACCTTC. It encodes CASSLQGPIDSNYGYTF.

V and J are TRBV7-7 and TRBJ2-5, with D perhaps matching TRBD2 (6 bases). The V gene lost 5 bases and the J gene lost 2 bases, with 15 bases spanning the gap. This CDR3 is 15 amino acids long. From germline, CDR1 is SSHAT and CDR2 FNYEAQ (reference sequence). The CDR3 here is CASSRLVRGQETQYF. In DNA form, the CDR3 reads TGTGCCAGCAGCAGACTAGTGAGGGGTCAAGAGACCCAGTACTTC.

The chain couples TRBV7-2 to TRBJ1-1; TRBD1 matches at 8 bases. This CDR3 has 14 residues. In germline, CDR1 is SGHTA, CDR2 FQGNSA. Germline trimming cut 4 bases from V and 1 base from J; bases unmatched to any gene: 2. DNA of the CDR3: TGTGCCAGCAGCTCCGGACAGGGGAACACTGAAGCTTTCTTT. This encodes CASSSGQGNTEAFF.

This chain connects TRBV7-9 to TRBJ1-2, with 7 bases lining up with TRBD1. This CDR3 is built from 14 residues. Per germline, CDR1 SEHNR and CDR2 FQNEAQ (reference sequence). Germline trimming cut 5 bases from V and 5 bases from J; bases unmatched to any gene: 8. CDR3 in amino acids: CASSQSNRGYGYTF. The CDR3 DNA reads as TGTGCCAGCAGCCAGTCGAACAGGGGATATGGCTACACCTTC.

The genes are TRBV4-1 and TRBJ2-5; 15 positions agree with TRBD2. Per germline, CDR1 MGHRA and CDR2 YSYEKL. V trimming: 3 bases; J trimming: 5 bases; junction bases outside the gene matches: 13. CDR3 length: 19 amino acids. The CDR3 sequence: CASSQYPKGLAGGPETQYF. CDR3 in DNA: TGCGCCAGCAGCCAGTACCCCAAAGGACTAGCGGGGGGGCCTGAGACCCAGTACTTC.

The chain couples TRBV28 to TRBJ1-3, with TRBD1 identical over 11 bases. The CDR3 loop spans 19 amino acids. Trimming at V came to 5 bases and at J to 3 bases, leaving 15 bases not matched to a gene. Per germline, CDR1 MDHEN and CDR2 SYDVKM. The CDR3 sequence is CASSETPGTGGIVGNTIYF. CDR3 nucleotides: TGTGCCAGCAGTGAAACCCCCGGGACAGGGGGAATAGTTGGAAACACCATATATTTT.

The rearrangement links TRBV5-4 to TRBJ2-3; 12 nucleotides align to TRBD2. V was pared by 1 base and J by 2 bases, with 8 bases of the junction left unmatched. The germline V gene encodes CDR1 SGHNT and CDR2 YYREEE (reference sequence). The CDR3 sequence is 18 residues long. The CDR3 is CASSLKTSGGILTDTQYF. The CDR3 DNA reads as TGTGCCAGCAGCTTGAAGACTAGCGGGGGAATCCTCACAGATACGCAGTATTTT. The whole variable domain, filled in from reference TRBV5-4 and TRBJ2-3, reads ETGVTQSPTHLIKTRGQQVTLRCSSQSGHNTVSWYQQALGQGPQFIFQYYREEENGRGNFPPRFSGLQFPNYSSELNVNALELDDSALYLCASSLKTSGGILTDTQYFGPGTRLTVL.

The chain combines TRBV7-8 with TRBJ2-7; D not certain. The CDR3 is 12 residues long. Germline lookup yields CDR1 SGHVS and CDR2 FQNEAQ. V shed 0 bases and J shed 4 bases, with 4 bases lying between them. The CDR3 nucleotides are TGTGCCAGCAGCTTAGCCAATTACGAGCAGTACTTC. Protein: CASSLANYEQYF.

The chain combines TRBV7-9 with TRBJ2-7; the D gene is possibly TRBD1 (6 bases). Trimming removed 4 bases at V and 3 bases at J, with 13 bases between. The CDR3 spans 14 residues. The germline V gene encodes CDR1 SEHNR and CDR2 FQNEAQ (reference sequence). CDR3 in amino acids: CASSSGQRYYEQYF. In nucleotides, the CDR3 is TGTGCCAGCAGCTCAGGACAGAGATACTACGAGCAGTACTTC.